This T cell receptor beta chain was documented in a study of blood T cell repertoires in COVID-19. Study information: Samples came from the United States, Italy and Spain, spanning acute and convalescent COVID-19. T cells, B-cell-depleted T cells, or PBMCs supplied cDNA or gDNA.

Seattle researchers signed up patients amid active infection and tracked them longitudinally. Only in-frame clones appear in the TCRdb table, and some are missing; sequencing was by immunoSEQ multiplex PCR. The sample has more than 300,000 clones, about 89% seen once. CDR1 is SEHNR and CDR2 is FQNEAQ in the germline V gene (reference sequence). This CDR3 has 18 amino acids. The V end was cut by 5 bases, the J end by 0 bases, with 20 bases between. Sequences were obtained from peripheral blood. The genes are TRBV7-9 and TRBJ2-1, with a possible D match to TRBD2 (6 bases). This TCR was recovered from a woman in her 30s with COVID-19, enrolled during active disease. The CDR3 loop reads CASSSPFGLASSYNEQFF. Written as DNA, the CDR3 is TGTGCCAGCAGCAGCCCGTTTGGGCTAGCGAGCTCCTACAATGAGCAGTTCTTC.